A single TCR beta chain is shown here with its context. Clones were sequenced by immunoSEQ multiplex PCR, and TCRdb holds only the in-frame ones, with some missing. The sample includes 90,000 to 100,000 clones, approximately 86% of them seen just once. The sample belongs to a study of OX40 agonist ivuxolimab in advanced cancers. Study at large: An agonistic human IgG2 monoclonal antibody against OX40 (CD134) was given.

V dropped 6 bases and J dropped 8; count of bases not matched to a gene: 13. Germline V gene lookup returns CDR1 SGHRS and CDR2 YFSETQ. The CDR3 spans 15 residues. This rearrangement joins TRBV5-1 to TRBJ1-2; 10 nucleotides agree with TRBD1. This TCR came from an adult with an advanced solid tumor such as melanoma, head and neck, liver or kidney cancer. The sample in question was CD4+ or CD8+ T cells sorted from blood, obtained in a trial of the OX40 agonist ivuxolimab. The DNA of the CDR3 is TGCGCCAGCACTGACCTCAAGACAGGGGGCGAAGGCTACACCTTC. This gives the protein CASTDLKTGGEGYTF.